The rows below give T cell receptor beta chains drawn from one sample of a study of shared clonotypes between healthy human individuals. Some clones are missing from TCRdb's copy, which holds only in-frame ones; the method was immunoSEQ multiplex PCR. The profile covers 950,000 to 1,300,000 clones, with about 75% appearing a single time and about 1.4% taken by the ten largest. Source material: memory CD4+ T cells sorted from blood. Receptors were obtained from a man in his late teens or twenties in good health. CDR3s include the opening cysteine and the closing phenylalanine or tryptophan. Fields, in order: V gene, J gene, D gene, clone size, CDR3 protein, CDR3 DNA. A D gene is named only where the DNA matches it firmly. Not every row has a clone size; where given, it reads once, few, many or a size class.

TRBV11-2,TRBJ2-7,.,.,CASSRRVYEQYF,TGTGCCAGCAGCCGGAGGGTTTACGAGCAGTACTTC
TRBV6-6,TRBJ2-1,TRBD2,.,CASSSLAGDYNEQFF,TGTGCCAGCAGTTCACTAGCGGGGGACTACAATGAGCAGTTCTTC
TRBV5-1,TRBJ2-6,.,few,CASSAPSGEVSGANVLTF,TGCGCCAGCAGCGCCCCATCAGGGGAGGTAAGTGGGGCCAACGTCCTGACTTTC
TRBV7-9,TRBJ1-1,TRBD1,.,CASSRGTGSTEAFF,TGTGCCAGCAGCCGCGGGACAGGTTCCACTGAAGCTTTCTTT
TRBV6-1,TRBJ2-7,.,.,CARGLSFGQYF,TGTGCCAGGGGACTTTCCTTCGGGCAGTACTTC
TRBV5-6,TRBJ2-5,TRBD1,few,CASPDRDRGLGWQETQYF,TGTGCCAGCCCCGACCGGGACAGGGGACTTGGGTGGCAAGAGACCCAGTACTTC
TRBV28,TRBJ1-2,.,once,CASKSAGTNYGYTF,TGTGCCAGCAAGTCGGCAGGGACTAACTATGGCTACACCTTC
TRBV7-2,TRBJ1-1,.,.,CASSPNYSEAFF,TGTGCCAGCAGCCCAAATTATTCTGAAGCTTTCTTT
TRBV2,TRBJ1-4,TRBD1,.,CASSEGQGGGEKLFF,TGTGCCAGCAGCGAGGGACAGGGAGGCGGTGAAAAACTGTTTTTT
TRBV19,TRBJ2-2,.,.,CASSVGPHTGELFF,TGTGCCAGTAGTGTCGGACCGCACACCGGGGAGCTGTTTTTT
TRBV18,TRBJ2-7,TRBD2,.,CASSPPGLAGGPTYEQYF,TGTGCCAGCTCACCCCCGGGACTAGCGGGAGGCCCCACCTACGAGCAGTACTTC
TRBV10-1,TRBJ2-7,TRBD1,.,CASSAGGASYEQYF,TGCGCCAGCAGTGCAGGGGGTGCTTCCTACGAGCAGTACTTC
TRBV14,TRBJ2-7,.,.,CASSQVLYEQYF,TGTGCCAGCAGCCAAGTCCTCTACGAGCAGTACTTC
TRBV30,TRBJ1-1,.,.,CAWSVSGGTEAFF,TGTGCCTGGAGTGTGTCGGGGGGCACTGAAGCTTTCTTT
TRBV6-5,TRBJ2-7,.,.,CASTESFEQYF,TGTGCCAGCACCGAAAGTTTTGAGCAGTACTTC
TRBV9,TRBJ2-2,TRBD1,.,CASSVPPSGQGFTGELFF,TGTGCCAGCAGCGTGCCCCCTTCGGGACAGGGGTTCACCGGGGAGCTGTTTTTT
TRBV11-2,TRBJ2-7,.,.,CASSLGAREQYF,TGTGCCAGCAGCTTAGGGGCCCGCGAGCAGTACTTC
TRBV29-1,TRBJ2-2,.,few,CSAGKNLDTGELFF,TGCAGCGCTGGGAAGAATCTTGATACCGGGGAGCTGTTTTTT
TRBV18,TRBJ2-7,.,.,CASSPNPDRNYEQYF,TGTGCCAGCTCACCGAATCCGGACAGAAACTACGAGCAGTACTTC
TRBV10-3,TRBJ2-2,.,.,CAISEFTGGELFF,TGTGCCATCAGTGAGTTTACAGGCGGGGAGCTGTTTTTT
TRBV19,TRBJ2-3,.,.,CASSNRGTGRDTQYF,TGTGCCAGTAGTAACCGGGGTACCGGCAGAGATACGCAGTATTTT
TRBV28,TRBJ1-5,.,.,CASSYPNRSNQPQHF,TGTGCCAGCAGTTACCCTAACCGTAGCAATCAGCCCCAGCATTTT
TRBV19,TRBJ2-7,.,.,CATSRDGAYEQYF,TGTGCCACCAGCCGGGACGGAGCCTACGAGCAGTACTTC
TRBV5-6,TRBJ2-3,TRBD1,.,CASSFTGTELTDTQYF,TGTGCCAGCAGCTTTACCGGGACAGAACTCACAGATACGCAGTATTTT
TRBV19,TRBJ2-2,TRBD1,.,CASSTGQGNTGELFF,TGTGCCAGTAGTACGGGACAGGGGAACACCGGGGAGCTGTTTTTT
TRBV30,TRBJ2-7,.,.,CAWSVQLGADEQYF,TGTGCCTGGAGTGTACAGTTGGGGGCCGACGAGCAGTACTTC
TRBV29-1,TRBJ2-3,TRBD1,.,CSVAGTGRNTDTQYF,TGCAGCGTTGCAGGGACAGGGAGAAACACAGATACGCAGTATTTT
TRBV10-3,TRBJ2-1,.,.,CAISAGVGSYNEQFF,TGTGCCATCAGTGCCGGGGTGGGTTCCTACAATGAGCAGTTCTTC
TRBV4-3,TRBJ2-6,.,.,CASTLGTAGANVLTF,TGCGCCAGCACCCTCGGGACGGCTGGGGCCAACGTCCTGACTTTC
TRBV7-9,TRBJ2-5,TRBD1,.,CASSRRQGQGEYFQETQYF,TGTGCCAGCAGCCGGCGGCAGGGACAGGGCGAGTACTTCCAAGAGACCCAGTACTTC
TRBV23-1,TRBJ1-2,.,.,CASSLGVANYGYTF,TGCGCCAGCAGTTTGGGGGTGGCCAACTATGGCTACACCTTC